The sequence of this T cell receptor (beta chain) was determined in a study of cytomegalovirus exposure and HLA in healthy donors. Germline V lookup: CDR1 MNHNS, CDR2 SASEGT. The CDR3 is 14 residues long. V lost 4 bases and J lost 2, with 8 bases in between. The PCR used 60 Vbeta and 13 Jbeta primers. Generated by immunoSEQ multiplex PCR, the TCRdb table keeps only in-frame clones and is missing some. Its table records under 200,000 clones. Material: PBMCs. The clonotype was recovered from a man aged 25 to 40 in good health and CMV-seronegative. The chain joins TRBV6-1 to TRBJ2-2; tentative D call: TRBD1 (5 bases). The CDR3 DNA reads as TGTGCCAGCAGTGTACAGGTTAACACCGGGGAGCTGTTTTTT. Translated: CASSVQVNTGELFF.